This T cell receptor beta chain comes out of a study of blood T cells in healthy people across ages. Trimming left V 2 bases short and J 7 bases short, with 11 bases between. The CDR3 is 14 amino acids. From germline, CDR1 is MNHEY and CDR2 SVGAGI. Each donor was a healthy Caucasian individual from Russia, aged 6 to 90. This clonotype was counted between two and nine times. Its specificity is unknown. A J-beta primer mix and a sample-barcoded 5' primer were used in a second PCR of roughly 6 to 11 cycles. Every sample gave at least 3 million paired-end reads containing CDR3. TCRdb ran MiXCR on the 5' RACE reads and lists one entry per CDR3 protein. The sample lists about 1,500,000 distinct CDR3 sequences, around 42% occurring once. Study results and caveats: CMV status of donors was unknown, possibly confounding expanded clonotype changes. Higher diversity and more naive CD4+ cells were features of long-lived donors, compared to aged donors.

This chain uses TRBV6-5 with TRBJ1-4, with D uncertain. The sample comprised blood. This sequence originates from a woman younger than 30 in good health. The CDR3 DNA is TGTGCCAGCAGTTACAAGACCCAGGTTGAAAAACTGTTTTTT. Encoded protein: CASSYKTQVEKLFF.